This TCR beta chain was recorded in a study of T cells after posttransplantation cyclophosphamide. Profiling relied on immunoSEQ multiplex PCR, and the TCRdb table lists in-frame clones only, not all of them. The profile covers 40,000 to 60,000 clones, none occurring a single time. On the day of bone marrow donation, the related graft donor provided peripheral blood. Trimming cost V 2 bases and J 4 bases, with 10 bases left between them. The CDR3 loop spans 14 amino acids. The V gene's germline CDR1 is SGHRS and CDR2 YFSETQ. Study-level points and caveats: Recipient CMV seropositivity and CMV reactivation strongly tracked TRB clonality. Skin or GI-infiltrating T cells shared few TRB sequences with blood.

This clone was recorded at least ten times. Its specificity is not known. The chain carries TRBV5-1 and TRBJ2-1; D gene ambiguous. The receptor's source is a middle-aged man in good health, CMV-negative, and a related stem cell transplant donor. The sequenced sample was PBMCs. CDR3 region: CASSFAQAYNEQFF. CDR3 in DNA: TGCGCCAGCAGCTTTGCCCAGGCTTACAATGAGCAGTTCTTC.